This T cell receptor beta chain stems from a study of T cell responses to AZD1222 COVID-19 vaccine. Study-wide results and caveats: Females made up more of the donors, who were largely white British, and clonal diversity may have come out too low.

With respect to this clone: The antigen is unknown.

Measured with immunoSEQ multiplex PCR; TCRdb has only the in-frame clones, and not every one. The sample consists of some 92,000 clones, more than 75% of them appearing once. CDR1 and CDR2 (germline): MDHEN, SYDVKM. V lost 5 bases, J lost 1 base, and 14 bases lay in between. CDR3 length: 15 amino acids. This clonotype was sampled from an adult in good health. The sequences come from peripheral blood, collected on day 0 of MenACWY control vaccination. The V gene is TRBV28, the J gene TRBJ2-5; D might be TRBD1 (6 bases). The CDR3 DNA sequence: TGTGCCAGCAGTGACAGGAAACAGGGCCAAGAGACCCAGTACTTC. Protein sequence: CASSDRKQGQETQYF.